These 8 T cell receptor beta chains came from one sample sequenced in a study of T cells in Graves' hyperthyroidism and ophthalmopathy. The TCR beta CDR3 regions underwent amplification using RNA transcripts as the source. The TCR CDR3 was amplified in a first-round RT-PCR using the HTBI primer set. TCRdb reprocessed the multiplex PCR reads with MiXCR, giving one entry per CDR3 protein. The sample consists of roughly 500,000 distinct CDR3 sequences, 35% to 55% of them appearing once. Sequenced sample: peripheral blood or thyroid tissue (not recorded which). These receptors came from an adult woman with Graves' disease, either hyperthyroidism or ophthalmopathy (not recorded which).

This chain joins TRBV7-2 and TRBJ2-5; D ambiguous. CDR1 SGHTA and CDR2 FQGNSA come from the germline V gene. V was pared by 2 bases and J by 9 bases, with 16 bases between. CDR3 size: 14 residues. The CDR3 loop reads CASSLTVPYQPQYF. The CDR3 DNA reads as TGTGCCAGCAGCTTAACAGTACCGTATCAGCCCCAGTACTTC.

This clonotype has a count of ten or more. The gene calls are TRBV4-2 and TRBJ1-1; 7 nucleotides align to TRBD1. Trimming removed 3 bases from V and 1 base from J; junction bases left unmatched: 5. Looked up from germline, CDR1 is LGHNA and CDR2 is YNFKEQ. The CDR3 runs to 15 residues. For the CDR3, the DNA is TGTGCCAGCAGCCAGACAGGGAGAACGAACACTGAAGCTTTCTTT. It encodes CASSQTGRTNTEAFF.

In nucleotides, the CDR3 is TGCAGTGCTAGGCAACAGGGAGTTGGTGAAGCTTTCTTT. This codes for CSARQQGVGEAFF. V usage is TRBV20-1 and J usage is TRBJ1-1; possible D gene TRBD1, 6 bases. The germline V and J ends were trimmed by 3 bases and 7 bases, with 15 bases remaining between them. Germline V gene data show CDR1 as DFQATT and CDR2 as SNEGSKA (reference sequence). This CDR3 is 13 amino acids long.

This sequence joins TRBV20-1 and TRBJ1-3; 9 bases map to TRBD1. Germline CDR1 DFQATT, CDR2 SNEGSKA (reference sequence). There are 10 residues in the CDR3. CDR3 amino acids: CSRTGDTIYF. The CDR3 nucleotides are TGCAGCCGGACAGGGGACACCATATATTTT.

At least ten counts were recorded for this clonotype. Here the CDR3 reads CASSLGLGVESPLHF. The CDR3 nucleotides are TGTGCCAGCAGCTTAGGACTCGGGGTTGAGTCACCCCTCCACTTT. This rearrangement joins TRBV7-9 to TRBJ1-6; D gene ambiguous. Trimming removed 1 base from V and 10 bases from J, with 14 bases in between. Germline lookup yields CDR1 SEHNR and CDR2 FQNEAQ (reference sequence). The CDR3 is 15 amino acids.

The count of this clonotype is one. The gene calls are TRBV29-1 and TRBJ2-7; 10 nucleotides agree with TRBD1. The end of the DNA fits TRBJ2-1 better, so the J call may be wrong. The CDR3 runs to 13 residues. Germline V gene lookup returns CDR1 SQVTM and CDR2 ANQGSEA. Here the CDR3 DNA reads TGCAGCGTTGACGGGACAGGGGACAATGAGCAGTTCTTC. It codes for CSVDGTGDNEQFF.

The rearrangement uses TRBV7-9 and TRBJ1-2; no firm D call. There are 12 residues in the CDR3. Trimming removed 2 bases from V and 8 bases from J, with 9 bases in between. Per the germline V gene, CDR1 is SEHNR and CDR2 is FQNEAQ (reference sequence). CDR3 region: CASSLQATGYTF. CDR3 bases: TGTGCCAGCAGCTTACAAGCTACCGGCTACACCTTC.

The chain is built from TRBV3-1 and TRBJ2-7; TRBD1 is a possible D gene (6 bases). The CDR3 is made up of 16 amino acids. Germline V CDR1 and CDR2: LGHDT, YNNKEL (reference sequence). Trimming left V 6 bases short and J 0 bases short, with 18 bases between. CDR3 in DNA: TGTGCCAGCAGGGCCGGACAAGGGGGACCCTCCTACGAGCAGTACTTC. Translation: CASRAGQGGPSYEQYF.